This T cell receptor (beta chain) was identified during a study of T cells in Graves' hyperthyroidism and ophthalmopathy. Amplification of TCR beta CDR3 regions was performed using RNA transcripts as template. The study used the HTBI primer set for a first-round RT-PCR of the TCR CDR3. MiXCR was run by TCRdb on the multiplex PCR reads, yielding one entry per CDR3 protein. The sample records around 240,000 distinct CDR3 sequences, more than 14% being singletons. This clonotype was seen repeatedly, ten times or more. The CDR3 contains 13 residues. Looked up from germline, CDR1 is SGHRS and CDR2 is YFSETQ. Trimming stripped 0 bases from V and 1 base from J, with 4 bases between.

The chain couples TRBV5-1 to TRBJ2-5, with D hard to call. Sample: blood. The TCR comes from a middle-aged woman with Graves' hyperthyroidism that later progressed to Graves' ophthalmopathy. CDR3 DNA sequence: TGCGCCAGCAGCTTGGACACCCAAGAGACCCAGTACTTC. It codes for CASSLDTQETQYF.